This TCR beta chain stems from a study of T cell clusters in autoimmune cytopenias. Multiplex touch-down PCR amplified TRB using TRB-A and TRB-B pools in one tube. TCRdb reprocessed the multiplex PCR reads, with one entry per CDR3 protein and no DNA. Its clone listing holds over 1,500 distinct CDR3 sequences. Roughly 38,000 genome equivalents of blood DNA were amplified for TRB. This clonotype is medium-sized by frequency. Per germline, CDR1 ENHRY and CDR2 SYGVKD. The length of the CDR3 is 15 residues. V usage is TRBV10-3 and J usage is TRBJ2-7; TCRdb names TRBD1, which stays unverified in the absence of DNA. Sequenced sample: peripheral blood. The TCR sequence derives from a human donor with an autoimmune cytopenia or autoimmune hepatitis (not recorded which). The CDR3 spells CAIRAQGAQGYEQYF.